This entry lists 28 T cell receptor beta chains sequenced from one sample in a study of T cell responses to AZD1222 COVID-19 vaccine. Sequencing was performed with immunoSEQ multiplex PCR; in TCRdb, only in-frame clones are kept and a portion is missing. Altogether some 150,000 clones are present, 90% to 95% being singletons, with the ten largest covering roughly 1.6%. The sample was peripheral blood, taken 28 days after the second AZD1222 dose. These receptors originate from an adult who received the AZD1222 COVID-19 vaccine.

The chain couples TRBV7-9 to TRBJ1-1; 9 bases match TRBD1. V shed 4 bases and J 0 bases; nucleotides not matched to a gene: 6. The CDR3 contains 16 residues. The germline V gene has CDR1 SEHNR and CDR2 FQNEAQ (reference sequence). The CDR3 is CASSSGTGLMNTEAFF. The CDR3 DNA sequence: TGTGCCAGCAGCTCCGGGACAGGGCTCATGAACACTGAAGCTTTCTTT.

This chain uses TRBV6-2 or TRBV6-3 with TRBJ1-2, with a tentative D call TRBD1 (6 bases). The germline CDR1 and CDR2 sequences are MNHEY and SVGEGT. V shed 3 bases and J shed 6 bases, with 23 bases lying between them. The CDR3 contains 17 residues. CDR3 loop: CASSYGLSGVTTDGYTF. In nucleotides, the CDR3 is TGTGCCAGCAGTTATGGTCTCTCAGGGGTCACGACGGATGGCTACACCTTC.

This rearrangement joins TRBV18 to TRBJ2-1; D is possibly TRBD2 (6 bases). Germline loops: CDR1 KGHSH, CDR2 LQKENI. Trimming pared 5 bases from V and 5 bases from J, leaving 13 bases between. The CDR3 sequence is 14 residues long. CDR3 loop: CASSSRLDDNEQFF. CDR3 bases: TGTGCCAGCTCATCCAGACTAGACGACAATGAGCAGTTCTTC.

The rearrangement links TRBV5-1 to TRBJ1-5; D is unresolved. This CDR3 is 13 amino acids long. The V gene lost 0 bases and the J gene lost 3 bases, with 4 bases spanning the gap. The germline V gene encodes CDR1 SGHRS and CDR2 YFSETQ. The CDR3 nucleotides are TGCGCCAGCAGCTTGGGGGACAATCAGCCCCAGCATTTT. This translates into CASSLGDNQPQHF.

V gene TRBV28 combines with J gene TRBJ2-2, with D possibly being TRBD1 (5 bases). CDR3 length: 13 amino acids. Germline V gene data show CDR1 as MDHEN and CDR2 as SYDVKM. The germline V and J ends were trimmed by 7 bases and 5 bases, with 11 bases remaining between them. CDR3 amino acids: CASTKRGTGELFF. The CDR3 DNA reads TGTGCCAGCACCAAAAGGGGTACCGGGGAGCTGTTTTTT.

The genes are TRBV4-1 and TRBJ1-1; D call uncertain. This CDR3 spans 14 amino acids. V lost 0 bases and J 0 bases, leaving 5 bases between the germline ends. Germline loops: CDR1 MGHRA, CDR2 YSYEKL. The CDR3 DNA is TGCGCCAGCAGCCAAGACGGGTTGAACACTGAAGCTTTCTTT. Amino acid sequence: CASSQDGLNTEAFF.

This sequence joins TRBV6-5 and TRBJ1-2, with 8 bases fitting TRBD1. Germline V lookup: CDR1 MNHEY, CDR2 SVGAGI. The length of the CDR3 is 13 residues. After removal of 8 bases from V and 5 bases from J, the junction contained 7 bases not matched to a gene. CDR3 region: CASDGDRTYGYTF. CDR3 in DNA: TGTGCCAGCGACGGGGACAGGACTTATGGCTACACCTTC.

The chain employs TRBV7-9 and TRBJ1-1; 7 nucleotides align to TRBD1. Per the germline V gene, CDR1 is SEHNR and CDR2 is FQNEAQ (reference sequence). Losses at the gene ends were 10 bases for V and 7 bases for J; bases not matched to a gene: 9. There are 12 residues in the CDR3. This chain's CDR3 is CATSGWDSEAFF. The CDR3 region has the DNA TGTGCCACCTCGGGCTGGGACAGTGAAGCTTTCTTT. The full variable domain, with the rest looked up from reference TRBV7-9 and TRBJ1-1, is DTGVSQNPRHKITKRGQNVTFRCDPISEHNRLYWYRQTLGQGPEFLTYFQNEAQLEKSRLLSDRFSAERPKGSFSTLEIQRTEQGDSAMYLCATSGWDSEAFFGQGTRLTVV.

The chain carries TRBV5-5 and TRBJ1-4, with D possibly TRBD1 on 6 matching bases. Germline-derived CDR1 and CDR2 are SGHKS and YYEKEE (reference sequence). The CDR3 totals 15 residues. Trimming took 3 bases from V and 4 from J, leaving 13 bases between them. CDR3 loop: CASSSGQNFNEKLFF. The CDR3, as DNA: TGTGCCAGCAGCTCCGGACAGAACTTTAATGAAAAACTGTTTTTT.

V usage is TRBV18 and J usage is TRBJ1-5; 10 positions agree with TRBD1. The CDR3 has 15 residues. J was trimmed by 8 bases and V by 3 bases; bases with no gene match: 7. Germline CDR1 is KGHSH and CDR2 is LQKENI. The CDR3 bases are TGTGCCAGCTCACCCACCGGGACAGGGGAAAAGCCCCAGCATTTT. Its protein product is CASSPTGTGEKPQHF.

V and J are TRBV12-3 or TRBV12-4 and TRBJ2-7; D might be TRBD2 (6 bases). Trimming pared 5 bases from V and 4 bases from J, leaving 12 bases between. The CDR3 has 13 residues. DNA for the CDR3: TGTGCCAGCAGTGGGGAGGAAATATACGAGCAGTACTTC. Its translation is CASSGEEIYEQYF.

The V gene is TRBV4-1, the J gene TRBJ2-7, with D tentatively TRBD1 (5 bases). Germline V gives CDR1 MGHRA, CDR2 YSYEKL. Trimming pared 1 base from V and 2 bases from J, leaving 9 bases between. The CDR3 consists of 14 residues. The CDR3, as DNA: TGCGCCAGCAGCCAAGTGGACAACACCTACGAGCAGTACTTC. Encoded protein: CASSQVDNTYEQYF.

This chain joins TRBV5-5 and TRBJ2-7; possibly TRBD1 or TRBD2 for D (5 bases each). The length of the CDR3 is 15 residues. The V end lost 4 bases, the J end lost 3 bases, and 17 bases lay between the germline ends. Germline V gene lookup returns CDR1 SGHKS and CDR2 YYEKEE (reference sequence). CDR3 protein: CASSRGAGSFYEQYF. The CDR3 coding sequence is TGTGCCAGCAGCAGAGGGGCAGGATCTTTCTACGAGCAGTACTTC.

With respect to this clone: The same CDR3 arises from other DNA sequences in this sample as well. This chain joins TRBV5-1 and TRBJ1-1, with 10 bases fitting TRBD1. The CDR3 has 16 residues. Trimming removed 0 bases from V and 2 bases from J; junction bases left unmatched: 4. Germline V gives CDR1 SGHRS, CDR2 YFSETQ. CDR3: CASSLGQGALNTEAFF. CDR3 sequence (DNA): TGCGCCAGCAGCTTGGGACAGGGGGCTCTCAACACTGAAGCTTTCTTT. The full variable domain, with the rest looked up from reference TRBV5-1 and TRBJ1-1, is KAGVTQTPRYLIKTRGQQVTLSCSPISGHRSVSWYQQTPGQGLQFLFEYFSETQRNKGNFPGRFSGRQFSNSRSEMNVSTLELGDSALYLCASSLGQGALNTEAFFGQGTRLTVV.

The chain recombines TRBV12-3 or TRBV12-4 with TRBJ2-4; D is undetermined. The V gene lost 9 bases and the J gene lost 2 bases, with 11 bases spanning the gap. This CDR3 is built from 13 residues. In DNA, the CDR3 is TGTGCCAGTTTCAAGGGTCCCAAAAACATTCAGTACTTC. This codes for CASFKGPKNIQYF.

The J gene is TRBJ1-1, the V gene TRBV27; D perhaps matches TRBD1 (6 bases). The germline V gene has CDR1 MNHEY and CDR2 SMNVEV (reference sequence). V was trimmed by 5 bases and J by 5 bases, leaving 12 bases between them. This CDR3 contains 13 residues. The CDR3 sequence: CASSRRGWTEAFF. The CDR3 region has the DNA TGTGCCAGCAGTCGCAGGGGATGGACTGAAGCTTTCTTT.

V and J are TRBV27 and TRBJ2-5; D call uncertain. The CDR3 loop spans 13 amino acids. Trimming pared 8 bases from V and 3 bases from J, leaving 13 bases between. Germline lookup yields CDR1 MNHEY and CDR2 SMNVEV (reference sequence). The CDR3 bases are TGTGCCAGCGGCAGCAGGCCTGAAGAGACCCAGTACTTC. It specifies CASGSRPEETQYF.

This clone came up once. The chain couples TRBV7-3 to TRBJ2-1; no reliable D call. V lost 5 bases and J lost 10, with 15 bases in between. The CDR3 covers 13 residues. Germline CDR1 and CDR2: SGHTA and FQGTGA. The CDR3 DNA follows: TGTGCCAGCAGCCCCGGGTCGAACGGCGAGCAGTTCTTC. Its translation: CASSPGSNGEQFF.

The gene calls are TRBV6-1 and TRBJ1-2; D not certain. The CDR3 contains 14 residues. CDR1 and CDR2 from the germline V gene are MNHNS and SASEGT. The V gene lost 3 bases and the J gene lost 0 bases, with 8 bases spanning the gap. The DNA of the CDR3 is TGTGCCAGCAGTGATCCCCCAGCTAACTATGGCTACACCTTC. Its protein is CASSDPPANYGYTF.

V usage is TRBV13 and J usage is TRBJ2-2; 15 bases are shared with TRBD2. V trimming: 3 bases; J trimming: 4 bases; junction bases outside the gene matches: 3. The CDR3 is 17 amino acids. CDR1 and CDR2 from the germline V gene are PRHDT and FYEKMQ (reference sequence). The CDR3 nucleotides are TGTGCCAGCAGCTTGGGACTAGCGGGGGGAAGCACCGGGGAGCTGTTTTTT. Translating gives CASSLGLAGGSTGELFF.

The V gene is TRBV12-3 or TRBV12-4, the J gene TRBJ2-5; tentatively, D is TRBD1 or TRBD2 (6 bases each). This CDR3 contains 13 residues. Trimming pared 7 bases from V and 7 bases from J, leaving 16 bases between. This CDR3 is CASTGGLAGTQYF. CDR3 coding DNA: TGTGCCAGCACTGGGGGGCTAGCTGGGACCCAGTACTTC.

This chain joins TRBV6-5 and TRBJ2-7; 7 positions match TRBD1. This CDR3 has 15 amino acids. J was trimmed by 0 bases and V by 6 bases; bases with no gene match: 8. CDR1 is MNHEY, CDR2 SVGAGI, per germline. CDR3 protein: CASSPTGPSSYEQYF. The CDR3 coding sequence is TGTGCCAGCAGCCCGACAGGGCCTAGCTCCTACGAGCAGTACTTC.

The CDR3 region is CASSLNGGTNNEQFF. The DNA of the CDR3 is TGTGCCAGCAGCTTGAATGGAGGTACTAACAATGAGCAGTTCTTC. The gene calls are TRBV5-6 and TRBJ2-1; TRBD2 is a possible D gene (5 bases). Trimming removed 1 base at V and 5 bases at J, with 13 bases between. The CDR3 runs 15 residues. Germline V gene data show CDR1 as SGHDT and CDR2 as YYEEEE.

V and J are TRBV5-3 and TRBJ2-1; the D call may be TRBD1 or TRBD2 (5 bases each). TRBV5-3 is recorded as an ORF, its role being uncertain. V was shortened by 5 bases and J by 10 bases, with 16 bases between the two germline ends. The CDR3 has 13 amino acids. The DNA of the CDR3 is TGTGCCAGAAGACGTTGGTGGGGGTCAGAGCAGTTCTTC. It specifies CARRRWWGSEQFF.

This chain uses TRBV6-2 or TRBV6-3 with TRBJ1-5; D not resolved. The CDR3 has 12 amino acids. CDR1 and CDR2 (germline): MNHEY, SVGEGT. Trimming cost V 4 bases and J 9 bases, with 10 bases left between them. The CDR3 loop reads CASSSTPGPQHF. CDR3 nucleotides: TGTGCCAGCAGTTCGACCCCAGGGCCCCAGCATTTT.

The chain couples TRBV5-6 to TRBJ1-1; tentative D call: TRBD1 (5 bases). Trimming left V 0 bases short and J 5 bases short, with 11 bases between. The CDR3 is made up of 14 amino acids. Germline V gives CDR1 SGHDT, CDR2 YYEEEE. The CDR3 sequence: CASSLVAGGTEAFF. CDR3 nucleotide sequence: TGTGCCAGCAGCTTGGTAGCGGGGGGAACTGAAGCTTTCTTT.

V is TRBV30 and J is TRBJ1-4; D not certain. Germline CDR1 GTSNPN, CDR2 SVGIG (reference sequence). This CDR3 comprises 13 residues. The V and J ends lost 2 bases and 3 bases respectively, with 7 bases between them. CDR3 bases: TGTGCCTGGAGTCGGCAGCCTAATGAAAAACTGTTTTTT. Its protein is CAWSRQPNEKLFF. Supplemented by reference TRBV30 and TRBJ1-4, the full variable domain reads SQTIHQWPATLVQPVGSPLSLECTVEGTSNPNLYWYRQAAGRGLQLLFYSVGIGQISSEVPQNLSASRPQDRQFILSSKKLLLSDSGFYLCAWSRQPNEKLFFGSGTQLSVL.

This chain links TRBV28 with TRBJ2-1, with D unresolved. CDR3 length: 12 residues. Germline loops: CDR1 MDHEN, CDR2 SYDVKM. Trimming stripped 1 base from V and 13 bases from J, with 11 bases between. The CDR3 DNA reads TGTGCCAGCAGTTTATTCGCTAGAACACAGTTCTTC. Amino acid sequence: CASSLFARTQFF. The complete variable domain, with remaining parts taken from reference TRBV28 and TRBJ2-1, reads DVKVTQSSRYLVKRTGEKVFLECVQDMDHENMFWYRQDPGLGLRLIYFSYDVKMKEKGDIPEGYSVSREKKERFSLILESASTNQTSMYLCASSLFARTQFFGPGTRLTVL.